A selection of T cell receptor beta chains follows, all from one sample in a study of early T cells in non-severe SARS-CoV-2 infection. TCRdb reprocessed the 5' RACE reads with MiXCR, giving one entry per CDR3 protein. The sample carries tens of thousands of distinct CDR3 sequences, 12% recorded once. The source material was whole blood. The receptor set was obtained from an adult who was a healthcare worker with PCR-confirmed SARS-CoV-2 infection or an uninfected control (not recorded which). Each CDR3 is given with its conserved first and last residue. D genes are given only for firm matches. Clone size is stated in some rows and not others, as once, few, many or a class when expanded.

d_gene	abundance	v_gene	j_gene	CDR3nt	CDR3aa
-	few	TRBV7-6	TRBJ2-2	TGTGCCAGCAGCAACCGACAGGCGAACACCGGGGAGCTGTTTTTT	CASSNRQANTGELFF
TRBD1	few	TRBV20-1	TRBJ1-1	TGCAGTGCAAATTCCGCAGGGGGCTTCACTGAAGCTTTCTTT	CSANSAGGFTEAFF
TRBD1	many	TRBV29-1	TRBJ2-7	TGCAGCGTGAGACAGGGCGGCGAGCAGTACTTC	CSVRQGGEQYF
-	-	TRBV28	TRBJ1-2	TGTGCCAGCGCAATCCGATCAGGAGTGGAATTCTATGGCTACACCTTC	CASAIRSGVEFYGYTF
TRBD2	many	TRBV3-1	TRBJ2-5	TGTGCCAGCAGCCAAGAACTAGCGGGGGCTATCCAAGAGACCCAGTACTTC	CASSQELAGAIQETQYF
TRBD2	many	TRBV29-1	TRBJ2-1	TGCAGCGTTGTACGCGCGGGGGTCATAAACAATGAGCAGTTCTTC	CSVVRAGVINNEQFF
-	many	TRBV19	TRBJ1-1	TGTGCCAGTAGTATATTTGGGGGGAACACTGAAGCTTTCTTT	CASSIFGGNTEAFF
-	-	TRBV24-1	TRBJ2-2	TGTGCCACCAGTGGGTCCCCTTCCCACACCGGGGAGCTGTTTTTT	CATSGSPSHTGELFF
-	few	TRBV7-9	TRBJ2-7	TGTGCCAGCAGCTTTAGCGCTTGGGGAGAGGGCGAGCAGTACTTC	CASSFSAWGEGEQYF
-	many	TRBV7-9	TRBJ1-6	TGTGCCAGCACCCCATCCCAGCTTGAACCACCCCTCCACTTT	CASTPSQLEPPLHF
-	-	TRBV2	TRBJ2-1	TGTGCCAGCAGTGAATTTGGGGAGCCCTACAATGAGCAGTTCTTC	CASSEFGEPYNEQFF
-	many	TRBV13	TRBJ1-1	TGTGCCAGCAGAAGGCGACATTTCACTGAAGCTTTCTTT	CASRRRHFTEAFF
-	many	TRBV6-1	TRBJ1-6	TGTGCCAGCAGTGAAGCGGTTAGTTCACCCCTCCACTTT	CASSEAVSSPLHF
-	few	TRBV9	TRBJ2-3	TGTGCCAGCAGCCGAGAGGGGACGGTATTAGATACGCAGTATTTT	CASSREGTVLDTQYF
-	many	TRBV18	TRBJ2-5	TGTGCCAGCAGCCCTCAAGAGACCCAGTACTTC	CASSPQETQYF
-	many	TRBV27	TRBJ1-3	TGTGCCAGCAGTTTATCTGCCCCTGATCGAAACACCATATATTTT	CASSLSAPDRNTIYF
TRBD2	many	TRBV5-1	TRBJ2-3	TGCGCCAGCAGCTTGGTTGCAGCGGGGGGGCTAAATACGCAGTATTTT	CASSLVAAGGLNTQYF
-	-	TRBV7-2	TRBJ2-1	TGTGCCAGCAGCTTGGGCCGCTATACTTCCAATGAGCAGTTCTTC	CASSLGRYTSNEQFF
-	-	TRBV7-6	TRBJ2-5	TGTGCCAGCAGCTCCCATTTTCGAGAGACCCAGTACTTC	CASSSHFRETQYF
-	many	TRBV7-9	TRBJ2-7	TGTGCCAGCAGAGCCTCCCGGCAGATGGGCTACGAGCAGTACTTC	CASRASRQMGYEQYF
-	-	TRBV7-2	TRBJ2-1	TGTGCCAGCAGCCCGGGCCGGGACAACTACAATGAGCAGTTCTTC	CASSPGRDNYNEQFF
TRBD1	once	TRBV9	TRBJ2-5	TGTGCCAGCAGCGTCTGGACAGGGGCCAGCGAAACCCAGTACTTC	CASSVWTGASETQYF
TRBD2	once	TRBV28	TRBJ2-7	TGTGCCAGCAGCCCCCCGGGGAGGGAGGAGCAGTACTTC	CASSPPGREEQYF
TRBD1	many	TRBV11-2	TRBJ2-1	TGTGCCAGCAGCACGGGACAGTACAATGAGCAGTTCTTC	CASSTGQYNEQFF
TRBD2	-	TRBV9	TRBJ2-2	TGTGCCAGCAGCGTCCTAGCTAGCGGGGGATACACCGGGGAGCTGTTTTTT	CASSVLASGGYTGELFF
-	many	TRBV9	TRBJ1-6	TGTGCCAGCAGCGTAGTAGATAATTCACCCCTCCACTTT	CASSVVDNSPLHF
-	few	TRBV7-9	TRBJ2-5	TGTGCCAGCAGCTGGCAAGAGACCCAGTACTTC	CASSWQETQYF
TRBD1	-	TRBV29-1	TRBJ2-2	TGCAGCGTGGGACAGGCGACCGGGGAGCTGTTTTTT	CSVGQATGELFF
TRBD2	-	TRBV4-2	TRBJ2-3	TGTGCCAGCAGCCAAGTGGGACTAGCGGGGGGGCTCAGCACAGATACGCAGTATTTT	CASSQVGLAGGLSTDTQYF
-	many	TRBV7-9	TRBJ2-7	TGTGCCAGCAGCTTAGGGCAGTCCTATGCCTACGAGCAGTACTTC	CASSLGQSYAYEQYF
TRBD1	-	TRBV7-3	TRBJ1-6	TGTGCCAGCGGAGCCGGGACAGGTCGTAATTCACCCCTCCACTTT	CASGAGTGRNSPLHF